There are a few counts of the clone carrying this TCR beta chain. The sample originates from a study of blood T cells in healthy people across ages. Trimming at V came to 2 bases and at J to 1 base, leaving 3 bases not matched to a gene. The V gene's germline CDR1 is MDHEN and CDR2 SYDVKM. The CDR3 length is 16 residues. For the second PCR, which ran for roughly 6 to 11 cycles, a sample-barcoded 5' primer and a J-beta primer mix were used. TCRdb re-called the 5' RACE reads with MiXCR, one entry per CDR3 protein. Altogether roughly 800,000 distinct CDR3 sequences are present, 20% to 25% being singletons, with the ten largest covering more than 7.5%. These records were also assigned to another study, of T cells of mothers and their children.

The sample consisted of blood. The TCR sequence derives from a boy between 10 and 17 years old in good health. V gene TRBV28 combines with J gene TRBJ2-7; TRBD2 agrees at 12 bases. The DNA of the CDR3 is TGTGCCAGCAGTTTAGGGCTAGCGGGAGGGTCCTACGAGCAGTACTTC. Protein: CASSLGLAGGSYEQYF.